This T cell receptor beta chain originates from a study of control samples from healthy donors and cancer patients. Repertoires were generated with immunoSEQ multiplex PCR, while TCRdb's copy carries only in-frame clones and drops some. The sample lists hundreds of thousands of clones, 75% to 95% occurring once. CDR1 is SQVTM, CDR2 ANQGSEA, per germline. V lost 7 bases to trimming and J lost 4 bases, with 14 bases between them. CDR3 size: 13 residues. This chain uses TRBV29-1 with TRBJ1-3; a possible D gene is TRBD1 (6 bases). Sequencing was carried out using PBMCs. The receptor was derived from a man in his forties with head and neck cancer. The chain's CDR3 is CSATGDIGNTIYF. The DNA for the CDR3 is TGCAGCGCCACTGGGGACATCGGAAACACCATATATTTT. Using reference TRBV29-1 and TRBJ1-3 for the parts outside the CDR3, the full variable domain is SAVISQKPSRDICQRGTSLTIQCQVDSQVTMMFWYRQQPGQSLTLIATANQGSEATYESGFVIDKFPISRPNLTFSTLTVSNMSPEDSSIYLCSATGDIGNTIYFGEGSWLTVV.